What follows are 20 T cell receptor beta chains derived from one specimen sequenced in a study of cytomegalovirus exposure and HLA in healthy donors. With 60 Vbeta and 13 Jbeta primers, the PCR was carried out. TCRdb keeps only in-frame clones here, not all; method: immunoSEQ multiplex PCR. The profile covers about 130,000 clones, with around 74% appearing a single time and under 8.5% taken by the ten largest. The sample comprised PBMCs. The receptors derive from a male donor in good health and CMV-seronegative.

CDR3 sequence: CASSPRTGSGNTIYF. Here the CDR3 DNA reads TGTGCCAGTAGTCCTCGGACAGGCTCTGGAAACACCATATATTTT. This chain joins TRBV19 and TRBJ1-3; 7 bases match TRBD1. J was trimmed by 0 bases and V by 5 bases; bases with no gene match: 4. The germline V gene encodes CDR1 LNHDA and CDR2 SQIVND (reference sequence). This CDR3 is 15 amino acids long.

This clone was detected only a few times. CDR3 nucleotides: TGTGCCAGCAGTTCCCCTCAGGGGGCGATCCTCTATGGCTACACCTTC. This codes for CASSSPQGAILYGYTF. The chain combines TRBV28 with TRBJ1-2, with 8 bases that match TRBD1. Germline V gene sequence: CDR1 MDHEN, CDR2 SYDVKM. The CDR3 spans 16 residues. The ends lost 4 bases at V and 4 bases at J; junction bases unmatched: 11.

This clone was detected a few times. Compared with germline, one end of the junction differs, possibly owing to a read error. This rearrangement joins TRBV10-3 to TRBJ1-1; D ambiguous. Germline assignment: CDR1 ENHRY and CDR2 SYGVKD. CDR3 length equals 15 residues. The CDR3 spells CASSYSDGGSTEAFF. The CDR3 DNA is TGTGCCAGCAGTTACTCGGATGGCGGTTCCACTGAAGCTTTCTTT.

The CDR3 here is CASSLVLAGGFGTGELFF. The CDR3 nucleotides are TGTGCCAGCAGCTTGGTTCTAGCGGGGGGTTTCGGCACCGGGGAGCTGTTTTTT. The chain couples TRBV5-6 to TRBJ2-2; 11 bases fit TRBD2. The CDR3 has 18 residues. CDR1 SGHDT and CDR2 YYEEEE come from the germline V gene. V dropped 0 bases and J dropped 4; count of bases not matched to a gene: 8.

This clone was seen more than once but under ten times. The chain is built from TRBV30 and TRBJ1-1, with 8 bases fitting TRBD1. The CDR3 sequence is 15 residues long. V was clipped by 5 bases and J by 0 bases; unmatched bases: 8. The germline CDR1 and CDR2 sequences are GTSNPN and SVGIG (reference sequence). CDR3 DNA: TGTGCCTGGGCTCCTATGACAGGGGTGAACACTGAAGCTTTCTTT. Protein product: CAWAPMTGVNTEAFF.

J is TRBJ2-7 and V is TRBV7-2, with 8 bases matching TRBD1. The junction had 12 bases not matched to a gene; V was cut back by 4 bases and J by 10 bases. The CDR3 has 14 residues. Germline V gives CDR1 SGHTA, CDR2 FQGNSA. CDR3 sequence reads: CASSYDRGLIFQYF. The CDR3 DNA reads TGTGCCAGCAGCTACGACAGGGGTTTAATTTTTCAGTACTTC.

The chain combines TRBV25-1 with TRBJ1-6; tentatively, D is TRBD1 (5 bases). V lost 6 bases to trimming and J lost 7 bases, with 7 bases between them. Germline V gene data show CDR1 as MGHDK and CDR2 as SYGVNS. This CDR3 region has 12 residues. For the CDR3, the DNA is TGTGCCAGCAGGAACAGGAATTCACCCCTCCACTTT. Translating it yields CASRNRNSPLHF. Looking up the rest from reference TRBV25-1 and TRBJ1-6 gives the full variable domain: EADIYQTPRYLVIGTGKKITLECSQTMGHDKMYWYQQDPGMELHLIHYSYGVNSTEKGDLSSESTVSRIRTEHFPLTLESARPSHTSQYLCASRNRNSPLHFGNGTRLTVT.

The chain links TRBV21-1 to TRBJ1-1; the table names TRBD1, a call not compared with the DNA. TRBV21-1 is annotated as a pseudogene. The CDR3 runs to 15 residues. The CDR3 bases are TGTGCCAGCAGCAAAGGGATACAGGGCCGAACTGAAGCTTTCTTT. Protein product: CASSKGIQGRTEAFF.

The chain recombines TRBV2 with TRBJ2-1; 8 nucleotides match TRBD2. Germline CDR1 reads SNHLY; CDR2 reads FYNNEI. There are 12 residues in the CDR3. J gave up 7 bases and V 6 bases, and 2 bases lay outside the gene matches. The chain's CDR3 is CASRGLGNEQFF. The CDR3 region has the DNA TGTGCCAGCAGGGGACTAGGGAATGAGCAGTTCTTC. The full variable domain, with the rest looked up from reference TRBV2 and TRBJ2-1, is EPEVTQTPSHQVTQMGQEVILRCVPISNHLYFYWYRQILGQKVEFLVSFYNNEISEKSEIFDDQFSVERPDGSNFTLKIRSTKLEDSAMYFCASRGLGNEQFFGPGTRLTVL.

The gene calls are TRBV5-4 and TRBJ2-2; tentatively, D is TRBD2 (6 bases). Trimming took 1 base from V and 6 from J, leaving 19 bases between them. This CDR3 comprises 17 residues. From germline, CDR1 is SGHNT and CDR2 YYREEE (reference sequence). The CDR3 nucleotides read TGTGCCAGCAGCTTGTCTCTCTCCGGGAGTTTGGCCGGGGAGCTGTTTTTT. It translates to CASSLSLSGSLAGELFF.

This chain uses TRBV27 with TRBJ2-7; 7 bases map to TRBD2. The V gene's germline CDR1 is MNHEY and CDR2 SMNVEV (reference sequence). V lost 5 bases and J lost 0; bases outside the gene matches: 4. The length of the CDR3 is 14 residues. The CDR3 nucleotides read TGTGCCAGCAGTATAGGCGGGAGCTCCTACGAGCAGTACTTC. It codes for CASSIGGSSYEQYF.

CDR3 in amino acids: CASSPGLAGGLENEQFF. The DNA of the CDR3 is TGTGCCAGCTCACCTGGACTAGCGGGAGGGTTGGAGAATGAGCAGTTCTTC. The V and J genes are TRBV18 and TRBJ2-1, with TRBD2 identical over 15 bases. This CDR3 is built from 17 residues. CDR1 and CDR2 from the germline V gene are KGHSH and LQKENI. The ends lost 3 bases at V and 7 bases at J; junction bases unmatched: 7.

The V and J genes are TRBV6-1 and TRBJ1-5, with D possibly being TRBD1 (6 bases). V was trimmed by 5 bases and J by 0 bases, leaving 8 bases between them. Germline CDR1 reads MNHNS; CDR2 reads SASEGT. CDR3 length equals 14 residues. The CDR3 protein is CASSRQASNQPQHF. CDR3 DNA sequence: TGTGCCAGCAGTCGACAGGCTAGCAATCAGCCCCAGCATTTT.

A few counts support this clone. CDR3 region: CAWGGNTQYF. In nucleotides, the CDR3 is TGTGCCTGGGGAGGGAATACGCAGTATTTT. The chain carries TRBV30 and TRBJ2-3; TRBD2 is a possible D gene (6 bases). CDR1 and CDR2 from the germline V gene are GTSNPN and SVGIG (reference sequence). V lost 5 bases and J lost 7, with 7 bases in between. This CDR3 is 10 amino acids long.

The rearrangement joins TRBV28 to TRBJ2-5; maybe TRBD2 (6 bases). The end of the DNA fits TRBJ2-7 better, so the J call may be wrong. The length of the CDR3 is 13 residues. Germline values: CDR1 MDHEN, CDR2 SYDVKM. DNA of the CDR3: TGTGCCAGCAGTTTAGAGCGGGCCTACGAGCAGTACTTC. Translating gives CASSLERAYEQYF.

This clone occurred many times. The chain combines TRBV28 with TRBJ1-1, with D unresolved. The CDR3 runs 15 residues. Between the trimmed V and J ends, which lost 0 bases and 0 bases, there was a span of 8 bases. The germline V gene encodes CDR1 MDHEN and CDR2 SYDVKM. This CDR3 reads CASSLWQTLNTEAFF. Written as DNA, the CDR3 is TGTGCCAGCAGTTTATGGCAGACTCTGAACACTGAAGCTTTCTTT.

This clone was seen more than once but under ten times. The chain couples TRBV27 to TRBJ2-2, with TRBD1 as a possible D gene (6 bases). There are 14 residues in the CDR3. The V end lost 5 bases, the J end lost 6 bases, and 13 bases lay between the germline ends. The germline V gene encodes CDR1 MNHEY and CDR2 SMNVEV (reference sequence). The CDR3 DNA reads TGTGCCAGCAGTCTGGCAGGGGACGCCGGGGAGCTGTTTTTT. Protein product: CASSLAGDAGELFF.

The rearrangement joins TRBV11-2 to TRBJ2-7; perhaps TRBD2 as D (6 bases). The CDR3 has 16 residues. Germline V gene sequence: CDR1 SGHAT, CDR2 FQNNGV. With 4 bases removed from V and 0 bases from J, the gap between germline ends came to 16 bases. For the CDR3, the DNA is TGTGCCAGCAGCTCACTGGGGACTGACAGCTCCTACGAGCAGTACTTC. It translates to CASSSLGTDSSYEQYF.

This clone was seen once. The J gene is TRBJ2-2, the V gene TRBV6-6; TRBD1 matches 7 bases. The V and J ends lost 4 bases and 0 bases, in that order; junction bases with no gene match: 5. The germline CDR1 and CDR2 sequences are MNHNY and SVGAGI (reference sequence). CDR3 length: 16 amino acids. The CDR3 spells CASSSPGQTNTGELFF. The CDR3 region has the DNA TGTGCCAGCAGTTCCCCGGGACAGACGAACACCGGGGAGCTGTTTTTT.

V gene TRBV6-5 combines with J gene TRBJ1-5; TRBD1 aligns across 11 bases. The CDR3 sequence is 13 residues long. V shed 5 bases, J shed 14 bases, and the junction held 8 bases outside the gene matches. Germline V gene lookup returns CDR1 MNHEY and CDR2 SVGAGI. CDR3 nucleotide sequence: TGTGCCAGCAGTGGGGACAGGGGGGCAGTAAAGCATTTT. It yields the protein CASSGDRGAVKHF.